This TCR beta chain was profiled in a study of CD8 T cells in ankylosing spondylitis. Study-level points and caveats: Disease-linked clones bore a CD8+ phenotype and were relatively rare in peripheral blood.

Turning to this clonotype: Its matching antigen is unknown.

TCRdb reanalysed the 5' RACE reads using MiXCR and keeps one entry per CDR3 protein. The table records about 150,000 distinct CDR3 sequences, around 32% of them present only once. The CDR3 covers 16 residues. Germline V CDR1 and CDR2: SGHRS, YFSETQ. The V gene end was trimmed by 3 bases and the J gene end by 0 bases; junction bases not matched to a gene: 4. V is TRBV5-1 and J is TRBJ2-5; 11 nucleotides line up with TRBD1. The sequence came from a male donor with ankylosing spondylitis. Sequenced: synovial fluid, either unsorted or a sorted T cell fraction (not recorded which). This CDR3 reads CASSWGDRGYQETQYF. The CDR3 region has the DNA TGCGCCAGCAGCTGGGGGGACAGGGGGTACCAAGAGACCCAGTACTTC.